This TCR beta chain is from a study of cytomegalovirus exposure and HLA in healthy donors (dated by TCRdb to about 2017). About the investigation overall: An earlier analysis of more than 550 of the donors reported 276 Gb of sequence data and 95 million to 140 million unique TCR beta sequences obtained from some 170 million T cells. About 280 gigabases of sequencing data and roughly 81 million unique TCR sequences made up an early release that covered several hundred HLA-typed donors. Of the roughly 400 genotyped donors, about 80% fell in the genetic ancestry cluster associated with self-reported Caucasian donors. The study aimed to test whether signatures of past pathogen exposure could be identified by cataloging public T cell receptors. The study used immunosequencing to profile the T cell repertoires of hundreds of subjects and linked those repertoires to cytomegalovirus serostatus. A separate validation cohort of roughly 120 different subjects was used in addition to the approximately 670-subject first cohort. To predict cytomegalovirus infection status, the study brought together high-throughput TCR immunosequencing, statistical association of individual TCRs with disease status, and machine learning. In a later analysis, previously published TCR beta repertoires from more than 500 donors were re-analyzed and high-resolution HLA genotyping was added so that TCR occurrence patterns could be studied. The later analysis used no new phenotypic data to find candidate immune exposures, relying instead on TCR beta sequences and their occurrence across donors. To decide whether each TCR beta V gene segment behaved as functional or pseudogenic, an earlier analysis of some 580 of the donors relied on high-throughput TCR beta sequencing. Donor age, sex, ethnicity and CMV serostatus were compiled alongside the repertoire data. Genome-wide SNP genotypes for about three fifths of the roughly 670 donors were used in a later genetic analysis, which treated that subset as a discovery cohort. All discovery cohort repertoires had been generated using a single sequencing platform. Class I and class II HLA loci were covered by the typing at four-digit resolution. Typing coverage varied by locus: 629-630 donors for A, B, C, DRB1 and DQB1; under 550 for DQA1; 606 for DPA1; about 450 for DPB1. A few DR-DQ haplotypes were treated as single units for association and clustering because of strong linkage in the cohort. Among some 400 genotyped donors of the cohort, an average of around 240,000 unique TCR beta nucleotide sequences was sequenced per donor, of which approximately 19% were non-productive. Study-level results and caveats: Compared with the roughly 670-donor mean, donors in an Asian-associated ancestry cluster had fewer N-insertions in productive TCRs, according to a later genetic analysis. A few of the identified cytomegalovirus-associated TCR beta chains were confirmed in vitro to be specific for cytomegalovirus antigens. In an earlier analysis of about 540 of the donors, most TCR beta V segments were observed in productive rearrangements about 90% or about 30% of the time, broadly matching IMGT annotations. Most TCR sequences were seen in very few donors, while some public TCRs were found in many individuals. Some IMGT-functional V segments, including TRBV6-2 and TRBV6-3, could not be distinguished by the 87-base-pair reads and were therefore excluded. In this cohort, only TCR beta chains were sequenced, and detectable features were limited by the absence of alpha or paired-chain data. Cytomegalovirus status was reported to be diagnosed by the classifier with high specificity and sensitivity in both the original and validation cohorts. A later analysis found that most CMV-associated TCR beta chains appeared HLA-restricted, with HLA associations seemingly driven largely by CMV exposure. In a later analysis, HLA-associated TCR beta chains showed more clonal expansion and lower generation probabilities than non-associated chains that were equally common. The earlier analysis of around 600 of the donors excluded fewer than 20 rarely observed V segments, including chromosome 9 orphons, because counts were too low. The sequencing pipeline was judged likely to have produced a cluster of highly shared sequence variants as a technical artifact. In a later analysis, the rate of TCR association differed among HLA loci, with DRB1 alleles having the most associated TCRs and HLA-C alleles having the fewest. A later analysis reported that several top co-occurrence clusters appeared linked to parvovirus B19, influenza, CMV and Epstein-Barr virus. For the cohort, immune exposure information was limited to CMV serostatus. The study listed 150 to 200 TCR beta chains as associated with cytomegalovirus. A later genetic analysis associated a missense DCLRE1C variant with V-gene and J-gene trimming of TCR beta chains, and an independent cohort replicated the association. In a later analysis, around 15,000 TCR beta sequences were associated with specific HLA alleles at a false discovery rate of 0.05. When HLA alleles, especially DR and DQ, strongly co-occurred, attributing TCR associations to individual alleles was difficult. Linkage disequilibrium might explain the correlated functional status among segregating V segments, but an unknown experimental factor could not be excluded. Because HLA typing was unavailable for some donors at each locus, only the typed subset was used in association tests. A further reported finding was that TCR beta sequences accurately predicted the HLA-A and HLA-B alleles for most subjects in the first cohort. Sequencing depth was assumed to be roughly uniform across donors in the presence/absence analyses, though that assumption may not hold. The authors suggested that the approach could potentially be extended to other disease states and immunological phenotypes.

This clone was recorded a few times. No cognate antigen has been identified for it. No base quality information exists; no much larger clone differs at one position. From a lookup of the germline V gene, CDR1 and CDR2 are SGHRS and YFSETQ. Taken from cysteine to phenylalanine, the CDR3 has 14 residues. Only the CDR3 DNA is retained, 42 bases long and in frame from the first base. V ends up 3 bases short and J 4 bases short, with an unmatched junction base count of 4. The cohort was made up of 650 to 700 healthy bone marrow donors. All cohort members were sampled while nominally healthy, although unrecorded immune exposures were likely present. The donor was CMV seronegative and was included in the group of over 300 seronegative cohort members. Every donor gave a peripheral blood sample, and the peripheral blood mononuclear cells from that sample were used for TCR beta sequencing. Genomic DNA extraction from the blood cell samples was performed with the Qiagen DNeasy Blood Extraction Kit.

To prepare the library, the immunoSEQ multiplex PCR assay was applied. For the multiplex PCR, a mixture combining 60 forward primers for TCR Vbeta segments and 13 reverse primers for TCR Jbeta segments was used. The CDR3 region of rearranged TCR beta genes was amplified from genomic DNA with a multiplex PCR assay. The Illumina HiSeq System was used to sequence the amplified TCR beta libraries as 87-base-pair reads. The paper's processing steps were these. A later analysis counted tens of millions of unique TCR beta chains across the 600 to 850 repertoires, and 9 million to 14 million of these chains were shared by at least two donors. To remove PCR and sequencing errors, raw reads were error-corrected and collapsed into unique sequences using a nearest-neighbor algorithm that merged closely related sequences. CDR3 sequences were aligned to IMGT reference sequences to assign V, D and J gene segments. For a sequence to be retained, a match of at least six nucleotides to both a V gene segment and a J gene segment was required. A rearrangement counted as productive if the CDR3 had no stop codons and remained in frame with V and J, and every other rearrangement counted as non-productive. Following IMGT convention, CDR3 was defined as the stretch from the second conserved V-encoded cysteine up to the conserved J-encoded phenylalanine. Sequences without an unambiguous match to a single V gene segment were excluded from the earlier analysis of 450 to 650 of the donors. An earlier analysis of a few hundred of the donors called V segments functional above 56.7% productive rearrangements and segregating when the between-donor standard deviation exceeded 5%. A statistical classification framework was built for diagnosing cytomegalovirus status from the catalog of TCR beta chain sequences. A later analysis assigned V and J genes by comparing TCR nucleotide sequences with IMGT/GENE-DB human TR gene sequences. Using the TCRdist pipeline, a later analysis assigned CDR3 sequences along with most-parsimonious VDJ recombination scenarios. In a later analysis, each TCR beta chain was defined by its CDR3 amino acid sequence together with its V-gene family, and reads without a unique V-gene family were excluded. A later analysis removed several hundred highly shared, low-generation-probability nucleotide sequences to deal with suspected cross-contamination and a sequencing artifact. A later analysis calculated a clonal expansion index for each public chain from normalized within-repertoire ranks of inferred template counts. Generation probabilities in a later analysis came from a VDJ recombination model fitted to out-of-frame rearrangements, and those results were checked against IGoR. In a later analysis, hypergeometric tests were used to score TCR-TCR, TCR-HLA and TCR-CMV co-occurrence, with a repertoire-size bias correction applied to TCR pairs. To estimate false discovery rates, a later analysis permuted the HLA or CMV assignments 20 times. A later analysis grouped co-occurring TCRs with DBSCAN, adding TCRdist sequence similarity when clustering within HLA-allele-positive subsets. For co-occurrence clustering, repertoires with fewer than 30,000 or more than 120,000 public chains were excluded, along with about five repertoires with anomalous nucleotide sharing. The immuneACCESS repertoire file appears here via TCRdb, limited to in-frame rearrangements. These files lack a portion of the clones; in checked studies, under half of the deficit traces to unresolved V genes, and the cause of the others is not known. For V, J and clone size, that table is used; D and trimming come from the DNA. This sample holds about 72,000 clones; about four fifths were observed only once. The ten largest clones add up to 1.9% of the sample.

The sequencing input was PBMCs. The TCR sequence derives from a man aged 18-30 years in good health and CMV-seronegative. The chain employs TRBV5-1 and TRBJ1-1; 9 nucleotides in the junction match TRBD1. Read as DNA, the sequence is TGCGCCAGCAGCTGGGGACAGGGAGGCACTGAAGCTTTCTTT. Translated, this gives CASSWGQGGTEAFF.